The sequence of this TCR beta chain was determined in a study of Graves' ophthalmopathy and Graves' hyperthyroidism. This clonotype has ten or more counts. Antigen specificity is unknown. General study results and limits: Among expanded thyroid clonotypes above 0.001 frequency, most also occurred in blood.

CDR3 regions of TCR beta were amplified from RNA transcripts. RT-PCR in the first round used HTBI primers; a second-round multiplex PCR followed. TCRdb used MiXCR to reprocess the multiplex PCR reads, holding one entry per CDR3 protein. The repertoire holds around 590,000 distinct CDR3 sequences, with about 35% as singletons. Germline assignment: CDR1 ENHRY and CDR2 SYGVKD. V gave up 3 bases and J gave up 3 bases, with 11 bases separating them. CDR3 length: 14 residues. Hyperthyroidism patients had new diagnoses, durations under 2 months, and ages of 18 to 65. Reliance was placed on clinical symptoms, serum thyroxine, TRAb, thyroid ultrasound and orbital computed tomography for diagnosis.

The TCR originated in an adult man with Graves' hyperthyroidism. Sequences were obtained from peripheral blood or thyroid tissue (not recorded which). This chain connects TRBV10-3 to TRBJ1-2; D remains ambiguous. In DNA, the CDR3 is TGTGCCATCAGTGAAGACCTTTGGGACTATGGCTACACCTTC. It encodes CAISEDLWDYGYTF.